These 10 T cell receptor beta chains came from one sample sequenced in a study of T cell responses to AZD1222 COVID-19 vaccine. The repertoire was sequenced with immunoSEQ multiplex PCR; TCRdb's copy has only in-frame clones and lacks some. The sample has tens of thousands of clones; 90% to 95% are singletons. The sample in question was peripheral blood, obtained on day 0 of MenACWY control vaccination. The receptors were sampled from an adult in good health.

This chain uses TRBV25-1 with TRBJ2-5, with D perhaps matching TRBD1 (6 bases). V gave up 5 bases and J gave up 3 bases, with 13 bases separating them. The CDR3 has 14 residues. CDR1 and CDR2 from the germline V gene are MGHDK and SYGVNS. CDR3 sequence reads: CASSPAGVEETQYF. The CDR3 coding sequence is TGTGCCAGCAGTCCGGCAGGGGTCGAAGAGACCCAGTACTTC.

The CDR3 DNA reads TGTGCCAGCAGTTTGAGGTCGGATAATGAAAAACTGTTTTTT. Protein sequence: CASSLRSDNEKLFF. The chain joins TRBV27 to TRBJ1-4; D gene unclear. From germline, CDR1 is MNHEY and CDR2 SMNVEV (reference sequence). Trimming cost V 3 bases and J 4 bases, with 9 bases left between them. CDR3 length: 14 amino acids. The full variable domain, rest sourced from reference TRBV27 and TRBJ1-4, is EAQVTQNPRYLITVTGKKLTVTCSQNMNHEYMSWYRQDPGLGLRQIYYSMNVEVTDKGDVPEGYKVSRKEKRNFPLILESPSPNQTSLYFCASSLRSDNEKLFFGSGTQLSVL.

This rearrangement joins TRBV7-3 to TRBJ2-7, with TRBD2 as a possible D gene (5 bases). The V end was cut by 2 bases, the J end by 7 bases, with 12 bases between. The CDR3 extends over 13 amino acids. In germline, CDR1 is SGHTA, CDR2 FQGTGA. The CDR3 sequence: CASSLDYPGEQYF. The DNA for the CDR3 is TGTGCCAGCAGCTTAGACTACCCCGGGGAGCAGTACTTC.

The gene calls are TRBV18 and TRBJ2-7, with 7 bases aligning to TRBD1. The germline V gene encodes CDR1 KGHSH and CDR2 LQKENI. This CDR3 has 15 residues. V lost 6 bases to trimming and J lost 2 bases; unmatched junction nucleotides: 10. The CDR3 coding sequence is TGTGCCAGCTCGCCAAATCTACAGGGGCCCTACGAGCAGTACTTC. Amino acid sequence: CASSPNLQGPYEQYF.

The chain has TRBV28 and TRBJ1-4; 9 nucleotides line up with TRBD1. Germline V gene data show CDR1 as MDHEN and CDR2 as SYDVKM. V was clipped by 8 bases and J by 4 bases; unmatched bases: 8. CDR3 length: 15 residues. CDR3 bases: TGTGCCAGCTGGGGGACAGGGTCAGATAATGAAAAACTGTTTTTT. Translating it yields CASWGTGSDNEKLFF. Together with reference TRBV28 and TRBJ1-4, the CDR3 gives the full variable domain: DVKVTQSSRYLVKRTGEKVFLECVQDMDHENMFWYRQDPGLGLRLIYFSYDVKMKEKGDIPEGYSVSREKKERFSLILESASTNQTSMYLCASWGTGSDNEKLFFGSGTQLSVL.

CDR3 region: CASSLMGVMDRGYTF. As DNA, the CDR3 is TGTGCCAGCAGCTTAATGGGCGTGATGGACAGGGGCTACACCTTC. The chain is built from TRBV7-9 and TRBJ1-2; 7 positions agree with TRBD1. CDR1 is SEHNR, CDR2 FQNEAQ, per germline (reference sequence). The CDR3 loop spans 15 amino acids. Trimming cost V 2 bases and J 8 bases; bases outside gene matches: 11.

The rearrangement links TRBV6-2 or TRBV6-3 to TRBJ2-1; 7 bases align to TRBD2. CDR1 is MNHEY, CDR2 SVGEGT, per germline. The V and J ends lost 5 bases and 1 base, in that order; junction bases with no gene match: 5. This CDR3 contains 15 residues. CDR3 bases: TGTGCCAGCAGTAGATCGGGGGGTTCCTACAATGAGCAGTTCTTC. It yields the protein CASSRSGGSYNEQFF.

This sequence joins TRBV11-1 and TRBJ1-1; D gene uncertain. The CDR3 has 13 residues. CDR1 is SGHAT, CDR2 FQDESV, per germline (reference sequence). The germline V and J ends were trimmed by 3 bases and 3 bases, with 8 bases remaining between them. CDR3 DNA: TGTGCCAGCAGCTTGGGTTCCGACACTGAAGCTTTCTTT. It codes for CASSLGSDTEAFF.

The sample holds one count of this clone. V usage is TRBV4-2 and J usage is TRBJ1-2, with TRBD1 as a possible D gene (5 bases). This CDR3 spans 14 amino acids. Trimming removed 0 bases from V and 5 bases from J, with 10 bases in between. Germline values: CDR1 LGHNA, CDR2 YNFKEQ. The CDR3 here is CASSQDTDSYGYTF. As DNA, the CDR3 is TGTGCCAGCAGCCAAGATACCGACAGTTATGGCTACACCTTC.

For this clone: The same CDR3 can be traced to other DNA sequences in this sample. The V gene is TRBV27, the J gene TRBJ2-3; D is perhaps TRBD1 (6 bases). The CDR3 contains 14 residues. V lost 6 bases to trimming and J lost 0 bases, with 10 bases between them. Germline CDR1 is MNHEY and CDR2 is SMNVEV (reference sequence). CDR3 sequence (DNA): TGTGCCAGCAGCATCAGGGGAAGCACAGATACGCAGTATTTT. It translates to CASSIRGSTDTQYF.